These 19 T cell receptor beta chains were sequenced from one sample in a study of blood T cells in healthy people across ages. The use of a sample-barcoded 5' primer and a J-beta primer mix characterized a second PCR of about 7 to 12 cycles. TCRdb called the 5' RACE reads again in MiXCR, with one record for every CDR3 protein. The table has 700,000 to 900,000 distinct CDR3 sequences, 20% to 30% seen once. The data were also submitted as part of a second study, on T cells of mothers and their children.

Sequenced material: blood. The receptors were sampled from a boy between 10 and 17 years old in good health.

The chain carries TRBV6-2 or TRBV6-3 and TRBJ2-7, with TRBD2 matching over 10 bases. V lost 6 bases and J lost 0; bases outside the gene matches: 5. From germline, CDR1 is MNHEY and CDR2 SVGEGT. The CDR3 has 15 amino acids. The CDR3 nucleotides read TGTGCCAGCAGCCCAGGACTAGCGGTCTCCTACGAGCAGTACTTC. Its translation is CASSPGLAVSYEQYF.

This clonotype was detected only a few times. The gene calls are TRBV20-1 and TRBJ2-7; TRBD2 might be the D (5 bases). V was trimmed by 3 bases and J by 5 bases, leaving 11 bases between them. Germline CDR1 reads DFQATT; CDR2 reads SNEGSKA (reference sequence). This CDR3 contains 12 residues. In nucleotides, the CDR3 is TGCAGTGCTAGGCTCCCGGAGGACGAGCAGTACTTC. Encoded protein: CSARLPEDEQYF.

The V and J genes are TRBV3-1 and TRBJ1-3; a weak D match, TRBD1 (5 bases). The CDR3 covers 15 residues. Germline V gene data show CDR1 as LGHDT and CDR2 as YNNKEL (reference sequence). V shed 0 bases and J shed 6 bases, with 12 bases lying between them. CDR3 DNA sequence: TGTGCCAGCAGCCAAGATCTTCGGGGGGAAAACACCATATATTTT. It encodes CASSQDLRGENTIYF. Combining the CDR3 with reference TRBV3-1 and TRBJ1-3 gives the whole variable domain DTAVSQTPKYLVTQMGNDKSIKCEQNLGHDTMYWYKQDSKKFLKIMFSYNNKELIINETVPNRFSPKSPDKAHLNLHINSLELGDSAVYFCASSQDLRGENTIYFGEGSWLTVV.

The chain has TRBV9 and TRBJ2-7; TRBD2 matches 12 bases. The germline CDR1 and CDR2 sequences are SGDLS and YYNGEE. Unmatched junction bases numbered 5, after V lost 2 bases and J lost 2 bases. The CDR3 sequence is 16 residues long. The CDR3 DNA reads as TGTGCCAGCAGCGTTGGTTCTAGCGGGGGGGCCTACGAGCAGTACTTC. Encoded protein: CASSVGSSGGAYEQYF.

As regards this clonotype: The junction does not match germline at one end; this may be a read error. The J gene is TRBJ1-4, the V gene TRBV24-1, with unresolved D. The CDR3 is 14 residues long. Looked up from germline, CDR1 is KGHDR and CDR2 is SFDVKD. The CDR3, as DNA: TGTGCCACCAGTCAAGCTGGGGAGGATGAAAAACTGCTTTTT. Its protein is CATSQAGEDEKLLF.

This clonotype was counted between two and nine times. The V call is TRBV27, the J call TRBJ1-2, with 7 positions matching TRBD1. The trim removed 3 bases at V and 7 bases at J, leaving 11 bases unmatched. The CDR3 is 15 amino acids. Germline CDR1 reads MNHEY; CDR2 reads SMNVEV (reference sequence). The CDR3 is CASSFQQGIRRGYTF. The CDR3 nucleotides read TGTGCCAGCAGTTTCCAACAGGGGATCCGGCGTGGCTACACCTTC.

This rearrangement joins TRBV12-3 or TRBV12-4 to TRBJ2-1; TRBD1 matches at 8 bases. J was trimmed by 2 bases and V by 4 bases; bases with no gene match: 4. The CDR3 is made up of 15 amino acids. Here the CDR3 DNA reads TGTGCCAGCAGTTCGCCGGGACAGGCCTACAATGAGCAGTTCTTC. This sequence encodes CASSSPGQAYNEQFF.

V and J are TRBV9 and TRBJ2-1; the D is unclear. The J call may not be correct, given that the DNA end is closer to TRBJ2-7. This CDR3 region has 14 residues. The germline gives CDR1 SGDLS, CDR2 YYNGEE. CDR3 in amino acids: CASSGSWSSYEQYF. CDR3 nucleotide sequence: TGTGCCAGCAGCGGGTCCTGGAGCTCCTACGAGCAGTACTTC.

V is TRBV4-3 and J is TRBJ2-1; D is perhaps TRBD1 (5 bases). There are 14 residues in the CDR3. Per the germline V gene, CDR1 is LGHNA and CDR2 is YSLEER. The CDR3 protein is CSVGAPSSYNEQFF. CDR3 bases: TGCAGCGTTGGGGCTCCGAGCTCCTACAATGAGCAGTTCTTC.

The V gene is TRBV20-1, the J gene TRBJ1-2; D is undetermined. Per the germline V gene, CDR1 is DFQATT and CDR2 is SNEGSKA (reference sequence). V gave up 4 bases and J gave up 2 bases, with 14 bases separating them. The length of the CDR3 is 14 residues. This CDR3 reads CSATIKGSNYGYTF. CDR3 nucleotide sequence: TGCAGTGCTACCATCAAGGGAAGCAACTATGGCTACACCTTC.

This clonotype was observed a few times. In DNA form, the CDR3 reads TGCAGCGTTGAAGCCACCAGGGGCGAGACCCAGTACTTC. It specifies CSVEATRGETQYF. The chain combines TRBV29-1 with TRBJ2-5, with D possibly matching TRBD1 (6 bases). V was trimmed by 1 base and J by 5 bases, leaving 11 bases between them. Germline-derived CDR1 and CDR2 are SQVTM and ANQGSEA. The CDR3 runs to 13 residues.

This rearrangement joins TRBV5-4 to TRBJ1-4, with 9 bases fitting TRBD1. Germline-derived CDR1 and CDR2 are SGHNT and YYREEE (reference sequence). Unmatched junction bases numbered 5, after V lost 2 bases and J lost 6 bases. This CDR3 contains 15 residues. CDR3 sequence reads: CASSFTGGGDEKLFF. Here the CDR3 DNA reads TGTGCCAGCAGCTTCACAGGGGGCGGGGATGAAAAACTGTTTTTT.

In DNA, the CDR3 is TGCAGCGTTGTGGTAAGAGAGCAGTACTTC. This translates into CSVVVREQYF. The chain links TRBV29-1 to TRBJ2-7; no definite D call. The CDR3 sequence is 10 residues long. The V end lost 4 bases, the J end lost 7 bases, and 8 bases lay between the germline ends. CDR1 and CDR2 from the germline V gene are SQVTM and ANQGSEA.

V gene TRBV28 combines with J gene TRBJ2-2; TRBD1 matches at 12 bases. The CDR3 spans 17 residues. Trimming at V came to 2 bases and at J to 4 bases, leaving 5 bases not matched to a gene. Germline CDR1 MDHEN, CDR2 SYDVKM. CDR3 DNA: TGTGCCAGCAGTTTAAAGGGACAGGGGGCCCGCACCGGGGAGCTGTTTTTT. Its translation is CASSLKGQGARTGELFF.

In this sample, this clonotype turned up a few times. The chain links TRBV5-1 to TRBJ2-1, with 8 bases matching TRBD2. This CDR3 region has 15 residues. V shed 4 bases, J shed 2 bases, and the junction held 5 bases outside the gene matches. The germline V gene has CDR1 SGHRS and CDR2 YFSETQ. The CDR3 is CASSTQAGAYNEQFF. As DNA, the CDR3 is TGCGCCAGCAGCACCCAAGCGGGGGCCTACAATGAGCAGTTCTTC. The full variable domain, with the rest looked up from reference TRBV5-1 and TRBJ2-1, is KAGVTQTPRYLIKTRGQQVTLSCSPISGHRSVSWYQQTPGQGLQFLFEYFSETQRNKGNFPGRFSGRQFSNSRSEMNVSTLELGDSALYLCASSTQAGAYNEQFFGPGTRLTVL.

The J gene is TRBJ2-5, the V gene TRBV29-1; D not certain. This CDR3 contains 11 residues. V lost 8 bases, J lost 4 bases, and 11 bases lay in between. Germline assignment: CDR1 SQVTM and CDR2 ANQGSEA. The DNA of the CDR3 is TGCAGCTTCGGGCCTCGAGAGACCCAGTACTTC. Translated: CSFGPRETQYF.

The V and J genes are TRBV4-1 and TRBJ2-7, with a possible D match to TRBD1 (5 bases). The V gene lost 4 bases and the J gene lost 4 bases, with 20 bases spanning the gap. CDR1 is MGHRA and CDR2 is YSYEKL in the germline V gene. This CDR3 contains 16 residues. CDR3 residues: CASSPHLGVQTYEQYF. The CDR3 DNA follows: TGCGCCAGCAGCCCCCATTTAGGGGTCCAGACTTACGAGCAGTACTTC.

This clonotype has a handful of counts. This rearrangement joins TRBV11-1 to TRBJ2-6, with D possibly being TRBD1 (6 bases). This CDR3 has 21 residues. Germline CDR1 reads SGHAT; CDR2 reads FQDESV (reference sequence). With 1 base removed from V and 1 base from J, the gap between germline ends came to 23 bases. This CDR3 is CASSLGAGAGRRMSGANVLTF. CDR3 DNA: TGTGCCAGCAGCTTAGGTGCAGGGGCTGGACGGCGGATGTCTGGGGCCAACGTCCTGACTTTC.

Only a few counts were recorded for this clonotype. The CDR3 end shows no conserved phenylalanine or tryptophan, and so a read error is likely. In nucleotides, the CDR3 is TGTGCCTGGAGTCGACAGCAAGAGACCCAGTACCTC. Its protein is CAWSRQQETQYL. The chain is built from TRBV30 and TRBJ2-5, with D tentatively TRBD1 (5 bases). Germline CDR1 reads GTSNPN; CDR2 reads SVGIG (reference sequence). With 2 bases removed from V and 2 bases from J, the gap between germline ends came to 6 bases. The CDR3 consists of 12 residues.